This T cell receptor beta chain came from a study of blood T cells in healthy people across ages. A second PCR, run for about 7 to 11 cycles, used a sample-barcoded 5' primer plus a J-beta primer mix. TCRdb re-called the 5' RACE reads through MiXCR, storing one row per CDR3 protein. The table lists about 640,000 distinct CDR3 sequences, roughly 53% of them singletons, with about two fifths in the top ten. The length of the CDR3 is 15 residues. The germline gives CDR1 LGHDT, CDR2 YNNKEL (reference sequence). The sequenced material came from blood. V gene TRBV3-1 combines with J gene TRBJ2-5, with D hard to call. The DNA end lines up better with TRBJ2-1; the J call may be wrong. The sequence derives from a man between 60 and 75 years old in good health. The CDR3 spells CASSQGAISQETQFF. The DNA for the CDR3 is TGTGCCAGCAGCCAAGGGGCGATCAGCCAAGAGACCCAGTTCTTC.